Sequencing of this T cell receptor beta chain was carried out in a study of a mutant IDH1 vaccine in newly diagnosed glioma. Measured with immunoSEQ multiplex PCR; TCRdb has only the in-frame clones, and not every one. Of roughly 40,000 clones detected, approximately 90% appear once; the ten largest clones hold about 2.6%. V was shortened by 6 bases and J by 4 bases, with 16 bases between the two germline ends. CDR3 size: 14 residues. The germline CDR1 and CDR2 sequences are MNHNY and SVGAGI (reference sequence). As to time point: week 5, during vaccination. What each vaccine dose contained was 300 ug of mutant IDH1 20-mer peptide, accompanied by topical imiquimod. Points on this clone: No antigen is known for it.

The rearrangement links TRBV6-6 to TRBJ2-7; tentative D call: TRBD1 (5 bases). The source of this sequence is a man in his forties or fifties with glioma. This sample comprised PBMCs, obtained from a glioma patient whose treatment included an IDH1 peptide vaccine. CDR3 sequence reads: CASRDDRDLYEQYF. CDR3 sequence (DNA): TGTGCCAGCAGAGATGACAGAGACCTATACGAGCAGTACTTC.